This T cell receptor beta chain was captured by sequencing in a study of T cells in localized non-small cell lung cancer. Findings and limits, study-wide: Overall survival was longer when the density of T cells in the blood was higher.

As to this clone: Antigen specificity is unknown.

TCRdb keeps only in-frame clones here, not all; method: immunoSEQ multiplex PCR. The sample gives roughly 50,000 clones, roughly nine tenths of which show up once; about 20% is in the top ten. The CDR3 is 16 residues long. The junction had 5 bases not matched to a gene; V was cut back by 2 bases and J by 0 bases. Looked up from germline, CDR1 is SGHRS and CDR2 is YFSETQ. Sample: peripheral blood, taken before any cancer treatment. This clonotype was sampled from a man between 40 and 70 years old with stage I lung adenocarcinoma. V gene TRBV5-1 combines with J gene TRBJ2-1; TRBD1 agrees at 7 bases. CDR3 residues: CASSLGQADSYNEQFF. Here the CDR3 DNA reads TGCGCCAGCAGCTTAGGACAGGCCGACTCCTACAATGAGCAGTTCTTC.